This T cell receptor (beta chain) was identified in a study of technical replicates of blood from a handful of donors. This table comes from immunoSEQ multiplex PCR, and its TCRdb copy is limited to in-frame clones, with some not included. Of over 55,000 clones listed, almost 98% were seen once; the top ten hold around 0.2%. After removal of 2 bases from V and 10 bases from J, the junction contained 14 bases not matched to a gene. The germline CDR1 and CDR2 sequences are SGHVS and FQNEAQ. CDR3 length equals 18 residues. The source is a human donor in good health. The material sequenced was T cells isolated from PBMCs. The rearrangement uses TRBV7-8 and TRBJ1-6; 10 bases are a match to TRBD1. The CDR3 sequence is CASSLRGGVGTGVSPLHF. The DNA of the CDR3 is TGTGCCAGCAGCTTAAGGGGAGGAGTGGGGACAGGGGTCTCACCCCTCCACTTT.